What follows describes a single TCR beta chain. This entry comes from a study of long-term antiretroviral therapy in people with HIV. A v3.0 immunoSEQ assay was performed at survey level. Method: immunoSEQ multiplex PCR; TCRdb's copy keeps in-frame clones and lacks some. This repertoire shows over 25,000 clones, roughly 80% found once; its top ten account for around 8.2%. The CDR3 covers 16 residues. Germline CDR1 and CDR2: WNHNN and SYGVQD (reference sequence). Trimming at V came to 2 bases and at J to 3 bases, leaving 9 bases not matched to a gene. The chain couples TRBV10-1 to TRBJ2-5, with TRBD2 matching over 7 bases. This sequence was found in a man in his forties with HIV. The sequencing used unsorted PBMCs, collected 3 years after starting antiretroviral therapy. The CDR3 loop is CASSEGTGGTEETQYF. CDR3 sequence (DNA): TGCGCCAGCAGTGAGGGGACGGGAGGAACGGAAGAGACCCAGTACTTC.